These T cell receptor beta chains were read from a single sample in a study of T cells in Graves' hyperthyroidism and ophthalmopathy. TCRdb reprocessed the multiplex PCR reads with MiXCR, giving one entry per CDR3 protein. This table has a few hundred thousand distinct CDR3 sequences, approximately 14% appearing once. Sequenced sample: blood. These receptors were collected from a woman in her 40s with Graves' ophthalmopathy. Both conserved end residues are part of each CDR3. The D gene is left open where the match is weak. Clone size is not always given. Where it is, it says once, few, many or a class for expanded clones.

>TRBJ2-3|TRBV20-1|.|.
TGCAGTGCTAATCCGGCCGGGGGCCGTAGCACAGATACGCAGTATTTT
CSANPAGGRSTDTQYF
>TRBJ2-2|TRBV28|.|many
TGTGCCAGCAGGAGTTCAAACACCGGGGAGCTGTTTTTT
CASRSSNTGELFF
>TRBJ1-6|TRBV5-1|TRBD1|many
TGCGCCAGCAGCTGGATGCCGGGACAGGTCAATTCACCCCTCCACTTT
CASSWMPGQVNSPLHF
>TRBJ1-1|TRBV3-1|.|many
TGTGCCAGCAGCCAAGATACGGCGGGGAACACTGAAGCTTTCTTT
CASSQDTAGNTEAFF
>TRBJ1-2|TRBV19|.|.
TGTGCCAGTAGGAGAGAGGGGCGCTATGGCTACACCTTC
CASRREGRYGYTF
>TRBJ2-5|TRBV30|.|few
TGTGCCTGGAGTTGGGAGGTTGGAGAGACCCAGTACTTC
CAWSWEVGETQYF
>TRBJ2-1|TRBV20-1|TRBD1|many
TGCAGTGCTAGAGCGACTTGGGGACAGGGGACCTACAATGAGCAGTTCTTC
CSARATWGQGTYNEQFF
>TRBJ1-2|TRBV15|.|many
TGTGCCACCAGGTTCACCCTAGGATCTAACTATGGCTACACCTTC
CATRFTLGSNYGYTF
>TRBJ1-5|TRBV19|TRBD1|.
TGTGCCAGTAGCCTTGGGACAGCATATCAGCCCCAGCATTTT
CASSLGTAYQPQHF
>TRBJ1-1|TRBV11-3|.|few
TGTGCCAGCAGCTTTTTTTTGCGGGGGAGGACTGAAGCTTTCTTT
CASSFFLRGRTEAFF
>TRBJ1-5|TRBV19|TRBD1|few
TGTGCCAGTAGTATTAATCGGCGGGGGGACAGAAATCAGCCCCAGCATTTT
CASSINRRGDRNQPQHF
>TRBJ2-6|TRBV9|.|.
TGTGCCAGCAGCGTAGGCCCGGGTTCCTCTGGGGCCAACGTCCTGACTTTC
CASSVGPGSSGANVLTF
>TRBJ2-5|TRBV7-2|.|.
TGTGCCAGCAGCCCTCGTGGTGAGATAGAGACCCAGTACTTC
CASSPRGEIETQYF
>TRBJ2-7|TRBV7-6|.|many
TGTGCCAGCAGTCCCTACGCCGTTGGGTACGAGCAGTACTTC
CASSPYAVGYEQYF
>TRBJ2-5|TRBV27|TRBD1|many
TGTGCCAGCAGCACTCTCGGACAGGCGTACCAAGAGACCCAGTACTTC
CASSTLGQAYQETQYF
>TRBJ2-4|TRBV10-3|.|.
TGTGCCATCAGTGAAAGTCTAGCCAAAAACATTCAGTACTTC
CAISESLAKNIQYF
>TRBJ2-1|TRBV2|.|many
TGTGCCAGCAGTGAAAAGGGACCAAGTTGGGATGAGCAGTTCTTC
CASSEKGPSWDEQFF
>TRBJ2-7|TRBV20-1|.|.
TGCAGTGCTACCCCGGGGCGTAAAAGGTACGAGCAGTACTTC
CSATPGRKRYEQYF
>TRBJ2-2|TRBV28|TRBD1|.
TGTGCCAGCATCTCCGGGACAGGGGGCAACACCGGGGAGCTGTTTTTT
CASISGTGGNTGELFF
>TRBJ1-1|TRBV29-1|TRBD1|many
TGCAGCGTTGAACAAGACAGGGTGAACACTGAAGCTTTCTTT
CSVEQDRVNTEAFF
>TRBJ1-2|TRBV6-1|TRBD1|many
TGTGCCAGCAGTTCCCGGGACAGCTCTTTTGGCTACACCTTC
CASSSRDSSFGYTF
>TRBJ2-1|TRBV20-1|.|few
TGCAGTGCTAGAGTGGGGGAGCAGTTCTTC
CSARVGEQFF
>TRBJ2-7|TRBV7-2|TRBD2|many
TGTGCCAGCAGCTTATCACGGGGGGCCTACGAGCAGTACTTC
CASSLSRGAYEQYF
>TRBJ1-1|TRBV6-1|TRBD1|many
TGTGCCAGCAGACGATCCGGGACAGGGGCCTCTCTCCCTGAAGCTTTCTTT
CASRRSGTGASLPEAFF
>TRBJ1-6|TRBV2|TRBD1|many
TGTGCCAGCAGCGGACAGGGCCATTCACCCCTCCACTTT
CASSGQGHSPLHF
>TRBJ1-4|TRBV7-2|TRBD1|few
TGTGCCAGCAGCTTTCGGGACAGTAATGAAAAACTGTTTTTT
CASSFRDSNEKLFF
>TRBJ2-2|TRBV7-2|.|many
TGTGCCAGCAGCTTAGCGGGCAGGGGTGGAACCGGGGAGCTGTTTTTT
CASSLAGRGGTGELFF
>TRBJ2-7|TRBV7-9|.|many
TGTGCCAGCAGCCTACACAGATCCGACGAGCAGTACTTC
CASSLHRSDEQYF
>TRBJ2-1|TRBV6-1|.|.
TGTGCCAGCTCAACGCAGGGGTACAATGAGCAGTTCTTC
CASSTQGYNEQFF
>TRBJ2-7|TRBV18|.|.
TGTGCCAGCTCACCCGGGGGTGAGCAGTACTTC
CASSPGGEQYF
>TRBJ1-5|TRBV20-1|TRBD1|.
TGCAGTGCTGGAGGAATGACAGGGCTTGGAAGCAATCAGCCCCAGCATTTT
CSAGGMTGLGSNQPQHF
>TRBJ1-4|TRBV11-2|TRBD1|many
TGTGCCAGCAGCTACGGGACAGGGAATTTTAATGAAAAACTGTTTTTT
CASSYGTGNFNEKLFF
>TRBJ2-3|TRBV5-1|TRBD2|.
TGCGCCAGCAGCTTTGGGCGGGGGGGCCGAGGAGATACGCAGTATTTT
CASSFGRGGRGDTQYF
>TRBJ1-5|TRBV2|TRBD1|few
TGTGCCAGCAGTGATGGGACAGTTAATCAGCCCCAGCATTTT
CASSDGTVNQPQHF
>TRBJ2-7|TRBV28|.|few
TGTGCCAGCAGTTCCCCTTCCGAGCAGTACTTC
CASSSPSEQYF
>TRBJ2-1|TRBV20-1|.|.
TGCAGTGCTCACAACCGCGGGTACTCCTACAATGAGCAGTTCTTC
CSAHNRGYSYNEQFF
>TRBJ2-7|TRBV5-4|.|few
TGTGCCAGCAGCTCCATCCGGGGACTCCAGGGGAACGAGCAGTACTTC
CASSSIRGLQGNEQYF
>TRBJ1-6|TRBV15|.|few
TGTGCCACCGCAGAGCCGGGCTCCTATAATTCACCCCTCCACTTT
CATAEPGSYNSPLHF
>TRBJ1-6|TRBV6-1|TRBD1|many
TGTGCCAGCAGTTCACTACAGGGGGCAGGTTCACCCCTCCACTTT
CASSSLQGAGSPLHF
>TRBJ2-3|TRBV7-2|TRBD2|.
TGTGCCAGCAGCCTCTTTAGCGGGGCATTTGGTGATACGCAGTATTTT
CASSLFSGAFGDTQYF
>TRBJ1-5|TRBV19|TRBD1|few
TGTGCCAGTAGGACAGGACAGGGGGCATGGCAGCCCCAGCATTTT
CASRTGQGAWQPQHF
>TRBJ2-1|TRBV5-1|TRBD2|many
TGCGCCAGCAGCTCTCTGACTAGCTATGAAGAGCAGTTCTTC
CASSSLTSYEEQFF
>TRBJ2-5|TRBV19|.|.
TGTGCCAGTGGGAACAGTTTACAAGTGACCCAGTACTTC
CASGNSLQVTQYF
>TRBJ2-5|TRBV6-1|.|few
TGTGCCAGCAGTTATTCAATAGGGTTGGAGACCCAGTACTTC
CASSYSIGLETQYF
>TRBJ2-1|TRBV29-1|.|.
TGCAGCGTGACTCGGAGTAACAATGAGCAGTTCTTC
CSVTRSNNEQFF
>TRBJ2-1|TRBV11-3|TRBD1|.
TGCGCCAGCAGCTTAGATTCAGGGGGCTCGCAGTTCTTC
CASSLDSGGSQFF
>TRBJ2-1|TRBV6-1|TRBD1|many
TGTGCCAGCAGTCGACAGGGGGAGAAGTTCTTC
CASSRQGEKFF
>TRBJ1-2|TRBV29-1|.|many
TGCAGCGTTGAAACGGCGAACTATGGCTACACCTTC
CSVETANYGYTF
>TRBJ2-7|TRBV4-1|.|few
TGCGCCAGCAGCCGGACCCCAGAATACGAGCAGTACTTC
CASSRTPEYEQYF
>TRBJ2-5|TRBV3-1|.|few
TGTGCCAGCAGCCAAGAAGGCGGGGGCACCACTAGGGCGAAGACCCAGTACTTC
CASSQEGGGTTRAKTQYF
>TRBJ2-1|TRBV27|.|many
TGTGCCAGCTCGAACTCTGCGGGTTACAATGAGCAGTTCTTC
CASSNSAGYNEQFF
>TRBJ2-5|TRBV19|TRBD1|many
TGTGCCAGTAGTATAGCGCCGGGACAGGGAATGGAACGGTACTTC
CASSIAPGQGMERYF
>TRBJ2-7|TRBV30|.|many
TGTGCCTGGAGTGTTGGGACCGCCGAGCAGTACTTC
CAWSVGTAEQYF
>TRBJ1-1|TRBV7-9|.|once
TGTGCCAGCAGCCTAAGATGCACTGAAGCTTTCTTT
CASSLRCTEAFF
>TRBJ2-2|TRBV25-1|.|many
TGTGCCAGCAGACGAGACACCGGGGAGCTGTTTTTT
CASRRDTGELFF
>TRBJ2-3|TRBV6-2/TRBV6-3|TRBD2|few
TGTGCCAGCAGTTACGGGCTACGACTAGCGGGGAGCACAGGGACGCAGTATTTT
CASSYGLRLAGSTGTQYF
>TRBJ2-5|TRBV20-1|.|many
TGCAGTTCCGGAGCGGGACAGAGGAAAGAGACCCAGTACTTC
CSSGAGQRKETQYF
>TRBJ2-7|TRBV5-5|.|many
TGTGCCAGCAGCTTGGGGATCATCTCCTACGAGCAGTACTTC
CASSLGIISYEQYF
>TRBJ2-1|TRBV30|.|few
TGTGCCTGGAGGGGGACCGGCAATGAGCAGTTCTTC
CAWRGTGNEQFF